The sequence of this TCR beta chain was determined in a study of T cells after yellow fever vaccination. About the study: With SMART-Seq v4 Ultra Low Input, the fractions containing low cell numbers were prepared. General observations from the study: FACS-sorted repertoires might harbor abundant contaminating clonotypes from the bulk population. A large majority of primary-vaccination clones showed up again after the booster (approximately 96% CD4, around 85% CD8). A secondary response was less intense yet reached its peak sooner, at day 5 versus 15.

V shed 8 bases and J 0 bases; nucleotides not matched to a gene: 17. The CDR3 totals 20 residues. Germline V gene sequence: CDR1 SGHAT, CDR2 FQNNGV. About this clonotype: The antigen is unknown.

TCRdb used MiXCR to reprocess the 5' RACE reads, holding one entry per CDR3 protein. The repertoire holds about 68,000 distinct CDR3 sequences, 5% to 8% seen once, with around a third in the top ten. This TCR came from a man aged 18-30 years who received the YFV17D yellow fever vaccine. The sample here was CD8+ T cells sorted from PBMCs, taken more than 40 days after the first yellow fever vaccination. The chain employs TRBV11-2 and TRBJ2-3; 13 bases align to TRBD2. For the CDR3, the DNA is TGTGCCAGCCCCCACCAAACTAGCGGGGGGGTCGAGTCTAGCACAGATACGCAGTATTTT. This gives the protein CASPHQTSGGVESSTDTQYF.